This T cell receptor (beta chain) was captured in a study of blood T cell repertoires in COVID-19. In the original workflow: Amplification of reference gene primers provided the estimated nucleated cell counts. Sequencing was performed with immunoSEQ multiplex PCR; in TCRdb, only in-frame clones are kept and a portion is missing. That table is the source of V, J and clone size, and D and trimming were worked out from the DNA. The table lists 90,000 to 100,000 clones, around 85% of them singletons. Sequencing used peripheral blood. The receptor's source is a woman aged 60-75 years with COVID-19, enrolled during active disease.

The chain's CDR3 is CASSLDGGQGEKLFF. CDR3 in DNA: TGCGCCAGCAGCTTGGACGGGGGGCAGGGTGAAAAACTGTTTTTT. The chain joins TRBV5-1 to TRBJ1-4, with D perhaps matching TRBD1 (6 bases). The CDR3 sequence is 15 residues long. Germline CDR1 reads SGHRS; CDR2 reads YFSETQ. Trimming removed 0 bases from V and 7 bases from J, with 13 bases in between.